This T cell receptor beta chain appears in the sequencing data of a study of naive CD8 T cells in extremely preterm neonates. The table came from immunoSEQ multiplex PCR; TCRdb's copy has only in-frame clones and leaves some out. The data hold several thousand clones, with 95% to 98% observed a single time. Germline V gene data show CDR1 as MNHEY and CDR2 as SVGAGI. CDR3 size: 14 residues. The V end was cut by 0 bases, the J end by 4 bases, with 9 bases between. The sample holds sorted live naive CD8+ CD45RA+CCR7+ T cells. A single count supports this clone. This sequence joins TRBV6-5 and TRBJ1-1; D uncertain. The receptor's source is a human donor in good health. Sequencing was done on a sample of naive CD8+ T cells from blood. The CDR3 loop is CASSYSGEGTEAFF. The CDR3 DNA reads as TGTGCCAGCAGTTACTCCGGGGAGGGCACTGAAGCTTTCTTT.